These 7 T cell receptor beta chains came from one sample sequenced in a study of OX40 agonist ivuxolimab in advanced cancers. Clones were read by immunoSEQ multiplex PCR, and TCRdb kept only the in-frame ones, dropping some. The sample includes approximately 80,000 clones, 91% of them seen just once. Sequencing used CD4+ or CD8+ T cells sorted from blood, obtained in a trial of the OX40 agonist ivuxolimab. The receptors were gathered from an adult with an advanced solid tumor such as melanoma, head and neck, liver or kidney cancer.

On this clone: At one end, the junction sequence differs from germline, possibly due to a read error. J is TRBJ2-5 and V is TRBV7-7; TRBD2 matches at 7 bases. The length of the CDR3 is 17 residues. The germline V gene has CDR1 SSHAT and CDR2 FNYEAQ (reference sequence). CDR3 nucleotide sequence: TGTGCTAGCAGCTTAGGTAACGGAGCGGGAACCCAAGAGACCCAGTACTTC. Translating it yields CASSLGNGAGTQETQYF.

The V and J genes are TRBV28 and TRBJ2-7; D gene unclear. The germline V gene has CDR1 MDHEN and CDR2 SYDVKM. Trimming cost V 4 bases and J 5 bases, with 18 bases left between them. The CDR3 extends over 15 amino acids. In DNA form, the CDR3 reads TGTGCCAGCAGTTCAGCCCTAGGGCAGACCAACGAGCAGTACTTC. This sequence encodes CASSSALGQTNEQYF.

The V gene is TRBV5-1, the J gene TRBJ2-7; TRBD2 agrees at 8 bases. The CDR3 covers 16 residues. With 1 base clipped from V and 6 bases from J, the junction kept 12 bases outside the gene matches. Germline lookup yields CDR1 SGHRS and CDR2 YFSETQ. This chain's CDR3 is CASSLSSGSRFGEQYF. The DNA for the CDR3 is TGCGCCAGCAGCTTGTCTAGCGGGTCCAGGTTTGGCGAGCAGTACTTC.

The rearrangement uses TRBV19 and TRBJ2-1; TRBD2 matches at 13 bases. Germline trimming cut 10 bases from V and 4 bases from J; bases unmatched to any gene: 7. Germline values: CDR1 LNHDA, CDR2 SQIVND (reference sequence). The CDR3 runs 15 residues. The CDR3 region is CAIGKGLAGYNEQFF. For the CDR3, the DNA is TGTGCCATCGGAAAGGGACTAGCGGGATACAATGAGCAGTTCTTC.

V usage is TRBV2 and J usage is TRBJ2-1, with D uncertain. CDR3 size: 14 residues. Between the trimmed V and J ends, which lost 1 base and 4 bases, there was a span of 8 bases. Germline V lookup: CDR1 SNHLY, CDR2 FYNNEI. CDR3 coding DNA: TGTGCCAGCAGTGAAGTGGCACCTTACAATGAGCAGTTCTTC. It translates to CASSEVAPYNEQFF.

This rearrangement joins TRBV11-2 to TRBJ2-3; perhaps D is TRBD1 or TRBD2 (5 bases each). This CDR3 has 16 residues. V was cut by 3 bases and J by 1 base, with 14 bases left in between. The germline V gene has CDR1 SGHAT and CDR2 FQNNGV. This CDR3 is CASSFSGRARTDTQYF. The CDR3 bases are TGTGCCAGCAGCTTCTCGGGGCGGGCCCGCACAGATACGCAGTATTTT.

The gene calls are TRBV15 and TRBJ1-2, with unresolved D. Deletions cut 5 bases from V and 8 bases from J, with 15 bases between. The CDR3 consists of 13 residues. The germline gives CDR1 LNHNV, CDR2 YYDKDF (reference sequence). The CDR3 reads CATSYRDLRGYTF. CDR3 coding DNA: TGTGCCACCAGCTACAGAGATCTACGGGGCTACACCTTC.